The 24 T cell receptor beta chains below all came from one sample that was sequenced in a study of blood T cell repertoires in COVID-19. Profiled with immunoSEQ multiplex PCR; TCRdb holds only in-frame clones, not every one. The data contain a few hundred thousand clones, about 85% of them singletons. Sequencing input: peripheral blood. The origin of the receptors is a woman between 18 and 29 years old with acute or convalescent COVID-19.

With regard to this clone: In the same sample, other DNA sequences code for this CDR3. V usage is TRBV5-1 and J usage is TRBJ2-5, with 13 bases identical to TRBD2. Germline CDR1 reads SGHRS; CDR2 reads YFSETQ. After removal of 0 bases from V and 5 bases from J, the junction contained 4 bases not matched to a gene. The CDR3 is 16 amino acids. CDR3 protein: CASSLGLAGGQETQYF. In DNA, the CDR3 is TGCGCCAGCAGCTTGGGACTAGCGGGAGGTCAGGAGACCCAGTACTTC.

The rearrangement joins TRBV9 to TRBJ1-6; D is unresolved. The V gene lost 5 bases and the J gene lost 7 bases, with 13 bases spanning the gap. In germline, CDR1 is SGDLS, CDR2 YYNGEE. This CDR3 has 14 residues. The CDR3 coding sequence is TGTGCCAGCAGTCACGGACTGGGAAATTCACCCCTCCACTTT. Translated: CASSHGLGNSPLHF.

V gene TRBV30 combines with J gene TRBJ2-2; either TRBD1 or TRBD2 may fit D (6 bases each). Germline CDR1 and CDR2: GTSNPN and SVGIG (reference sequence). The CDR3 sequence is 13 residues long. V was shortened by 5 bases and J by 1 base, with 8 bases between the two germline ends. As DNA, the CDR3 is TGTGCCTGGGCGGGACAGAACACCGGGGAGCTGTTTTTT. This sequence encodes CAWAGQNTGELFF.

This clone came up once. The chain is built from TRBV14 and TRBJ2-7; 11 bases fit TRBD2. The CDR3 consists of 15 residues. The V gene end was trimmed by 2 bases and the J gene end by 5 bases; junction bases not matched to a gene: 5. The germline V gene has CDR1 SGHDN and CDR2 FVKESK. CDR3 nucleotide sequence: TGTGCCAGCAGCCAAACAACTAGCGGGAGTGACGAGCAGTACTTC. Its protein is CASSQTTSGSDEQYF.

The chain couples TRBV6-6 to TRBJ2-1; 8 nucleotides agree with TRBD2. The CDR3 consists of 14 residues. The germline gives CDR1 MNHNY, CDR2 SVGAGI (reference sequence). The V gene end was trimmed by 4 bases and the J gene end by 8 bases; junction bases not matched to a gene: 7. The CDR3 DNA reads TGTGCCAGCAGTTCCAGCGGGAGTATGGATGAGCAGTTCTTC. Protein product: CASSSSGSMDEQFF.

V usage is TRBV27 and J usage is TRBJ1-6; D is unclear. Germline V CDR1 and CDR2: MNHEY, SMNVEV (reference sequence). This CDR3 contains 14 residues. Trimming pared 3 bases from V and 0 bases from J, leaving 3 bases between. For the CDR3, the DNA is TGTGCCAGCAGTTTGAGCTCCTATAATTCACCCCTCCACTTT. This codes for CASSLSSYNSPLHF.

V and J are TRBV7-9 and TRBJ1-1, with 7 bases fitting TRBD1. Germline V gives CDR1 SEHNR, CDR2 FQNEAQ (reference sequence). The CDR3 loop spans 14 amino acids. Germline trimming cut 3 bases from V and 3 bases from J; bases unmatched to any gene: 4. This CDR3 is CASSFLTGDTEAFF. CDR3 DNA: TGTGCCAGCAGCTTTCTCACAGGGGACACTGAAGCTTTCTTT. The full variable domain, with the rest looked up from reference TRBV7-9 and TRBJ1-1, is DTGVSQNPRHKITKRGQNVTFRCDPISEHNRLYWYRQTLGQGPEFLTYFQNEAQLEKSRLLSDRFSAERPKGSFSTLEIQRTEQGDSAMYLCASSFLTGDTEAFFGQGTRLTVV.

This sequence joins TRBV15 and TRBJ2-7, with D possibly TRBD2 on 6 matching bases. The CDR3 extends over 13 amino acids. Trimming took off 0 bases at V and 7 bases at J, with 10 bases between the two ends. In germline, CDR1 is LNHNV, CDR2 YYDKDF (reference sequence). The CDR3 spells CATSREAGREQYF. The CDR3 DNA reads TGTGCCACCAGCAGAGAAGCAGGGAGGGAGCAGTACTTC.

With respect to this clone: The same CDR3 also results from other DNA sequences found in this sample. The J gene is TRBJ1-1, the V gene TRBV12-3 or TRBV12-4; D ambiguous. This CDR3 region has 13 residues. V lost 1 base and J lost 1, with 4 bases in between. CDR3 nucleotide sequence: TGTGCCAGCAGTTTAGGTCAGAACACTGAAGCTTTCTTT. Its protein product is CASSLGQNTEAFF.

This chain connects TRBV2 to TRBJ2-6; 7 bases match TRBD1. Trimming took 5 bases from V and 2 from J; bases not matched to a gene: 6. The CDR3 sequence is 16 residues long. Germline-derived CDR1 and CDR2 are SNHLY and FYNNEI. CDR3 DNA: TGTGCCAGCAGTCGAATAACAGGGGCTGGGGCCAACGTCCTGACTTTC. Its translation: CASSRITGAGANVLTF.

This clone has just a few counts. This chain links TRBV10-3 with TRBJ1-5; a weak D match, TRBD1 (5 bases). This CDR3 comprises 12 residues. Per the germline V gene, CDR1 is ENHRY and CDR2 is SYGVKD. V lost 10 bases and J 5 bases, leaving 12 bases between the germline ends. DNA of the CDR3: TGTGCCAGCGCTACGGGGGATCAGCCCCAGCATTTT. This translates into CASATGDQPQHF.

In this sample, this clone turned up many times. The genes are TRBV27 and TRBJ2-7, with D perhaps matching TRBD2 (7 bases). V dropped 7 bases and J dropped 5 bases, with 15 bases sitting between them. CDR3 length: 13 amino acids. The germline V gene has CDR1 MNHEY and CDR2 SMNVEV (reference sequence). CDR3 DNA: TGTGCCAGCACTCCAACGGGGGGCCACGAGCAGTACTTC. The encoded protein is CASTPTGGHEQYF.

The chain couples TRBV7-9 to TRBJ1-4, with unresolved D. V lost 0 bases to trimming and J lost 8 bases, with 13 bases between them. The CDR3 loop spans 15 amino acids. CDR1 is SEHNR and CDR2 is FQNEAQ in the germline V gene (reference sequence). The CDR3, as DNA: TGTGCCAGCAGCTTAGCGCGAAGGAGGGAGGAAAAACTGTTTTTT. This encodes CASSLARRREEKLFF.

This clone turned up a few times. The chain joins TRBV5-5 to TRBJ1-1; the D is unclear. The germline gives CDR1 SGHKS, CDR2 YYEKEE (reference sequence). The CDR3 extends over 14 amino acids. The V end lost 2 bases, the J end lost 4 bases, and 12 bases lay between the germline ends. CDR3 amino acids: CASSFQALGTEAFF. The CDR3 DNA reads TGTGCCAGCAGCTTTCAGGCCTTGGGCACTGAAGCTTTCTTT.

The rearrangement joins TRBV19 to TRBJ2-7; TRBD1 is a possible D gene (5 bases). The germline V and J ends were trimmed by 3 bases and 6 bases, with 15 bases remaining between them. The germline CDR1 and CDR2 sequences are LNHDA and SQIVND (reference sequence). CDR3 size: 14 residues. CDR3: CASSMARQGGEQYF. CDR3 coding DNA: TGTGCCAGTAGTATGGCCCGGCAGGGCGGCGAGCAGTACTTC.

The chain couples TRBV21-1 to TRBJ2-7; TRBD2, the table's D call, lacks a check against the DNA. TRBV21-1 is listed as a pseudogene. The CDR3 has 20 amino acids. In nucleotides, the CDR3 is TGTGCCAGCAGCAGGGGTAGAAAGCGGGAGGGCAAGGACGGCTCCTACGAGCAGTACTTC. It specifies CASSRGRKREGKDGSYEQYF.

This clone was found once. This rearrangement joins TRBV6-1 to TRBJ1-2, with D tentatively TRBD1 (5 bases). V lost 2 bases and J lost 1, with 8 bases in between. This CDR3 has 14 residues. Germline V gene lookup returns CDR1 MNHNS and CDR2 SASEGT. The DNA for the CDR3 is TGTGCCAGCAGTGAACAGGGAAGTAACTATGGCTACACCTTC. Its protein product is CASSEQGSNYGYTF.

The CDR3 sequence is CASSSSGGYGYTF. The DNA for the CDR3 is TGTGCCAGCAGCTCCTCAGGGGGCTATGGCTACACCTTC. The rearrangement links TRBV5-4 to TRBJ1-2, with 7 bases that match TRBD1. This CDR3 region has 13 residues. V lost 3 bases, J lost 4 bases, and 3 bases stayed unmatched. The V gene's germline CDR1 is SGHNT and CDR2 YYREEE (reference sequence). Full variable domain (remainder filled in from reference TRBV5-4 and TRBJ1-2): ETGVTQSPTHLIKTRGQQVTLRCSSQSGHNTVSWYQQALGQGPQFIFQYYREEENGRGNFPPRFSGLQFPNYSSELNVNALELDDSALYLCASSSSGGYGYTFGSGTRLTVV.

V usage is TRBV6-5 and J usage is TRBJ1-4; 7 bases fit TRBD1. The length of the CDR3 is 15 residues. Germline loops: CDR1 MNHEY, CDR2 SVGAGI. V was pared by 7 bases and J by 5 bases, with 10 bases of the junction left unmatched. Written as DNA, the CDR3 is TGTGCCAGCACTCAAGACCGGGACAGAAATGAAAAACTGTTTTTT. This encodes CASTQDRDRNEKLFF.

A note on this clone: The same CDR3 is also encoded by other DNA sequences in this sample. The rearrangement joins TRBV9 to TRBJ1-2; 9 bases line up with TRBD1. The CDR3 has 13 amino acids. CDR1 is SGDLS and CDR2 is YYNGEE in the germline V gene. With 2 bases clipped from V and 5 bases from J, the junction kept 1 base outside the gene matches. The DNA of the CDR3 is TGTGCCAGCAGCGTCGGGACAGGGTATGGCTACACCTTC. It is translated as CASSVGTGYGYTF.

The chain is built from TRBV30 and TRBJ2-4; D not certain. The V gene lost 2 bases and the J gene lost 2 bases, with 16 bases spanning the gap. From germline, CDR1 is GTSNPN and CDR2 SVGIG (reference sequence). CDR3 length equals 16 residues. The CDR3 nucleotides read TGTGCCTGGAGTAGGAGCTACCCCGTGTCCAAAAACATTCAGTACTTC. Translating gives CAWSRSYPVSKNIQYF.

The CDR3: CSVEPGGNQPQHF. CDR3 DNA sequence: TGCAGCGTTGAGCCGGGGGGCAATCAGCCCCAGCATTTT. This rearrangement joins TRBV29-1 to TRBJ1-5, with TRBD1 as a possible D gene (5 bases). CDR1 is SQVTM, CDR2 ANQGSEA, per germline. The CDR3 runs 13 residues. V was pared by 3 bases and J by 2 bases, with 8 bases between.

The J gene is TRBJ2-1, the V gene TRBV7-9; 8 bases align to TRBD1. J was trimmed by 6 bases and V by 3 bases; bases with no gene match: 4. In germline, CDR1 is SEHNR, CDR2 FQNEAQ (reference sequence). CDR3 length equals 14 residues. The CDR3 loop reads CASSLGDRGNEQFF. The CDR3 DNA follows: TGTGCCAGCAGCTTGGGCGACAGGGGCAATGAGCAGTTCTTC.

J is TRBJ2-1 and V is TRBV19, with no clear D. This CDR3 comprises 14 residues. In germline, CDR1 is LNHDA, CDR2 SQIVND (reference sequence). Trimming stripped 3 bases from V and 7 bases from J, with 13 bases between. The CDR3 DNA sequence: TGTGCCAGTAGTATTACCACTGAATCGAATGAGCAGTTCTTC. This codes for CASSITTESNEQFF.